These 2 T cell receptor beta chains were sequenced from one sample in a study of early T cells in non-severe SARS-CoV-2 infection. TCRdb recomputed calls from the 5' RACE reads with MiXCR, one row per CDR3 protein. Among around 57,000 distinct CDR3 sequences listed, roughly 6.5% were seen once. Sequencing was carried out using whole blood. The source of these receptors is an adult who was a healthcare worker with PCR-confirmed SARS-CoV-2 infection or an uninfected control (not recorded which).

This clonotype was detected ten times or more. The CDR3 nucleotides read TGCAGTGCTAGAGAGAGTGCTGAGGGGGGTTTGCAGTACTTC. Encoded protein: CSARESAEGGLQYF. The chain recombines TRBV20-1 with TRBJ2-7, with D possibly being TRBD1 or TRBD2 (6 bases each). This CDR3 has 14 amino acids. Germline CDR1 reads DFQATT; CDR2 reads SNEGSKA (reference sequence). The germline V and J ends were trimmed by 0 bases and 9 bases, with 18 bases remaining between them.

There are many counts of this clonotype. The rearrangement joins TRBV6-6 to TRBJ1-1; tentative D call: TRBD1 (5 bases). The germline V and J ends were trimmed by 4 bases and 4 bases, with 13 bases remaining between them. The CDR3 is 14 residues long. In germline, CDR1 is MNHNY, CDR2 SVGAGI (reference sequence). CDR3: CASSLWGEGTEAFF. The CDR3 DNA sequence: TGTGCCAGCAGTTTGTGGGGCGAGGGCACTGAAGCTTTCTTT.